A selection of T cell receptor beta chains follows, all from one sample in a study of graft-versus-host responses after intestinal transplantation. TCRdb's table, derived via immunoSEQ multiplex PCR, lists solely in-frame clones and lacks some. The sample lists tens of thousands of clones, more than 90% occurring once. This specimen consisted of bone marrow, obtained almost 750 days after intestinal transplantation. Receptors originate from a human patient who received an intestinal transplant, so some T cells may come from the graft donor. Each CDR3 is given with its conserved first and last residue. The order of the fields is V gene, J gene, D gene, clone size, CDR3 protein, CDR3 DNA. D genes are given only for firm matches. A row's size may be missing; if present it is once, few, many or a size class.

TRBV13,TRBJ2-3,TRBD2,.,CASSFHVGRVADTQYF,TGTGCCAGCAGCTTCCATGTCGGGAGGGTCGCAGATACGCAGTATTTT
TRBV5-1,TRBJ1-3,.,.,CASSLGPGDLSGNTIYF,TGCGCCAGCAGCTTAGGCCCCGGGGACCTCTCTGGAAACACCATATATTTT
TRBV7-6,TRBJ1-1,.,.,CASSPEGALMNTEAFF,TGTGCCAGCAGCCCCGAGGGAGCTCTAATGAACACTGAAGCTTTCTTT
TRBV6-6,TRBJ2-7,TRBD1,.,CASGKGAGYEQYF,TGTGCCAGCGGAAAGGGGGCTGGCTACGAGCAGTACTTC
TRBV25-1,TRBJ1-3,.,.,CASSDEQGIGRNTIYF,TGTGCCAGCAGTGACGAGCAGGGGATCGGCAGAAACACCATATATTTT
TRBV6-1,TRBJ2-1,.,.,CASSLSGDLWHEQFF,TGTGCCAGCAGCCTCAGCGGTGACCTATGGCATGAGCAGTTCTTC
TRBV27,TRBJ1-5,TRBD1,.,CASRSGTELQPQHF,TGTGCCAGCAGATCCGGGACAGAGCTTCAGCCCCAGCATTTT
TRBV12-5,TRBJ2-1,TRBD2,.,CASVGLADNEQFF,TGTGCTAGTGTTGGACTAGCGGACAATGAGCAGTTCTTC
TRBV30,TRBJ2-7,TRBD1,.,CAWSATGKSSYEQYF,TGTGCCTGGAGTGCGACAGGGAAAAGCTCCTACGAGCAGTACTTC
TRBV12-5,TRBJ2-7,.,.,CASVPPDIDYEQYF,TGTGCTAGTGTCCCTCCGGACATCGATTACGAGCAGTACTTC
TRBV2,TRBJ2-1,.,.,CASTRGGSYNEQFF,TGTGCCAGCACAAGGGGGGGGTCCTACAATGAGCAGTTCTTC
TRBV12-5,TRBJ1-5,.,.,CASAWGTDSNQPQHF,TGTGCTAGTGCCTGGGGAACAGATAGCAATCAGCCCCAGCATTTT
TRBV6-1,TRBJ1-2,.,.,CASSEVTGKYYGYTF,TGTGCCAGCAGTGAAGTCACAGGGAAATACTATGGCTACACCTTC
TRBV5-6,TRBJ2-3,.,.,CASSFIQFPDTQYF,TGTGCCAGCAGCTTCATCCAGTTCCCCGATACGCAGTATTTT
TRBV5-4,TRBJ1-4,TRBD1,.,CASSDRDRGATNEKLFF,TGTGCCAGCAGCGACCGGGACAGGGGTGCAACTAATGAAAAACTGTTTTTT
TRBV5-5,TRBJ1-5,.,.,CASSADGNQPQHF,TGTGCCAGCAGCGCGGACGGAAATCAGCCCCAGCATTTT
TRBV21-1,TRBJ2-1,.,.,CASSKPLRDGHYEQFF,TGTGCCAGCAGCAAACCTTTGAGGGACGGGCACTATGAGCAGTTCTTC
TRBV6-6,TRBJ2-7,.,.,CASSYTGPPYEQYF,TGTGCCAGCAGTTACACAGGCCCCCCCTACGAGCAGTACTTC
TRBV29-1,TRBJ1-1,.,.,CSVVGRWATEAFF,TGCAGCGTTGTGGGCAGATGGGCCACTGAAGCTTTCTTT
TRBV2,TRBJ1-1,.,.,CASSFSDRNTEAFF,TGTGCCAGCAGTTTCTCCGACAGAAACACTGAAGCTTTCTTT
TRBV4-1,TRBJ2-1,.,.,CASSQEGEVRLNEQFF,TGCGCCAGCAGCCAAGAGGGGGAGGTAAGGTTGAATGAGCAGTTCTTC
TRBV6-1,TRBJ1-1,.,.,CASTERGQNTEAFF,TGTGCCAGCACCGAAAGGGGACAAAACACTGAAGCTTTCTTT
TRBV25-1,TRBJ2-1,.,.,CASSEWGNEQFF,TGTGCCAGCAGTGAATGGGGAAATGAGCAGTTCTTC
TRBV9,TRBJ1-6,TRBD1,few,CASSGGQGGRSPLHF,TGTGCCAGCAGCGGGGGACAGGGGGGACGATCACCCCTCCACTTT
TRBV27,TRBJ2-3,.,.,CASSSPGTSTDTQYF,TGTGCCAGCAGCTCACCGGGGACAAGCACAGATACGCAGTATTTT
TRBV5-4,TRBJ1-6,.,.,CASSLSRSYNSPLHF,TGTGCCAGCAGCTTGTCCAGGTCCTATAATTCACCCCTCCACTTT
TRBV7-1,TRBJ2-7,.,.,CASSLNPSTYEQYF,TGTGCCAGCAGCTTAAACCCCTCCACCTACGAGCAGTACTTC
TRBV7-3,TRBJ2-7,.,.,CASSLDGPGADSYEQYF,TGTGCCAGCAGCTTAGACGGGCCGGGAGCGGATTCCTACGAGCAGTACTTC
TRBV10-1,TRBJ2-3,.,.,CASSDPRAGTDTQYF,TGCGCCAGCAGTGATCCCAGGGCGGGCACAGATACGCAGTATTTT
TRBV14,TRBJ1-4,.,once,CASSQGGSEKLFF,TGTGCCAGCAGCCAAGGGGGTTCTGAAAAACTGTTTTTT
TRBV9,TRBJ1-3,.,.,CASSPQVGNTIYF,TGTGCCAGCAGCCCCCAGGTCGGAAACACCATATATTTT
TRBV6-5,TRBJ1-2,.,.,CASSYSVQGLGYGYTF,TGTGCCAGCAGTTACTCGGTCCAGGGTCTCGGCTATGGCTACACCTTC
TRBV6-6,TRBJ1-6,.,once,CASSLSTLNSPLHF,TGTGCCAGCAGTTTGTCGACTCTCAATTCACCCCTCCACTTT
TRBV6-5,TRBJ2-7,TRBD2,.,CASSYTSGSYEQYF,TGTGCCAGCAGTTACACTAGCGGGAGTTACGAGCAGTACTTC
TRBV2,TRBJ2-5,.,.,CASSEISAGLTQYF,TGTGCCAGCAGTGAGATATCAGCTGGGTTGACCCAGTACTTC
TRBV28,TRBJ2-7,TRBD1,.,CASSLIQGVSYEQYF,TGTGCCAGCAGTTTGATCCAGGGGGTCTCCTACGAGCAGTACTTC
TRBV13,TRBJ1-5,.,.,CASSLEGGQPQHF,TGTGCCAGCAGCTTAGAAGGCGGGCAGCCCCAGCATTTT
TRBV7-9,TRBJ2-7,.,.,CASSPTGGDEQYF,TGTGCCAGCAGCCCCACGGGGGGCGACGAGCAGTACTTC
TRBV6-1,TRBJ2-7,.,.,CASSDLGEQYF,TGTGCCAGCAGTGACTTAGGCGAGCAGTACTTC
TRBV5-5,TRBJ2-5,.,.,CASSSPDRETQYF,TGTGCCAGCAGCTCGCCCGATAGGGAGACCCAGTACTTC